Listed below are T cell receptor beta chains from one sample, sequenced in a study of cytomegalovirus exposure and HLA in healthy donors. The table came from immunoSEQ multiplex PCR; TCRdb's copy has only in-frame clones and leaves some out. The sample yields 170,000 or so clones, 65% to 90% seen once. Source material: PBMCs. The source of these receptors is a man aged 45-60 years in good health and CMV-seropositive. The CDR3 runs from the conserved cysteine through the conserved F or W. Fields, in order: clone size, V gene, D gene, J gene, CDR3 protein, CDR3 DNA. D genes are given only for firm matches. The size of a clone is reported for some rows only, either as once, few or many, or as a class for expanded clones.

.	TRBV5-1	.	TRBJ1-1	CASSLDLSTTEAFF	TGCGCCAGCAGCTTGGACCTTAGCACCACTGAAGCTTTCTTT
.	TRBV13	.	TRBJ2-3	CASSLGTQRVIF	TGTGCCAGCAGCTTAGGTACACAACGGGTGATTTTT
.	TRBV27	TRBD1	TRBJ1-1	CASSHAGTGDIEAFF	TGTGCCAGCAGCCACGCCGGGACAGGGGATATTGAAGCTTTCTTT
.	TRBV2	TRBD1	TRBJ1-2	CASSLKGTGVNYGYTF	TGTGCCAGCAGCCTCAAGGGGACAGGGGTAAACTATGGCTACACCTTC
.	TRBV11-2	.	TRBJ2-7	CASSSPGQGGEQYF	TGTGCCAGCAGCTCACCCGGACAGGGAGGGGAGCAGTACTTC
.	TRBV9	.	TRBJ2-3	CASSPPGITDTQYF	TGTGCCAGCAGCCCTCCGGGAATCACAGATACGCAGTATTTT
.	TRBV27	.	TRBJ1-4	CASSLETGGKLFF	TGTGCCAGCAGTTTAGAGACAGGTGGAAAACTGTTTTTT
.	TRBV11-3	.	TRBJ2-3	CASSLGQAGRDTQYF	TGTGCCAGCAGCTTAGGGCAGGCGGGCCGAGATACGCAGTATTTT
.	TRBV2	TRBD1	TRBJ1-6	CASSEALQGANNNSPLHF	TGTGCCAGCAGTGAAGCGCTACAGGGGGCGAACAATAATTCACCCCTCCACTTT
.	TRBV5-1	.	TRBJ1-1	CASSIMGGTEAFF	TGCGCCAGCAGCATTATGGGAGGGACTGAAGCTTTCTTT
.	TRBV28	TRBD1	TRBJ1-6	CASSGGQRGTYNSPLHF	TGTGCCAGCAGTGGGGGACAGCGTGGGACCTATAATTCACCCCTCCACTTT
.	TRBV14	.	TRBJ1-1	CASSQDPLLQGWNTEAFF	TGTGCCAGCAGCCAAGACCCACTACTTCAGGGATGGAACACTGAAGCTTTCTTT
.	TRBV4-2	TRBD2	TRBJ2-2	CASRTLAGGGELFF	TGTGCCAGCAGGACGTTAGCGGGAGGTGGGGAGCTGTTTTTT
.	TRBV5-1	TRBD2	TRBJ2-1	CASSLPSGAGGLNEQFF	TGCGCCAGCAGCCTCCCCTCGGGCGCGGGGGGACTCAATGAGCAGTTCTTC
.	TRBV19	.	TRBJ2-3	CASSWGTDTDTQYF	TGTGCCAGTAGCTGGGGGACTGACACAGATACGCAGTATTTT
.	TRBV29-1	TRBD1	TRBJ1-2	CSVEGQGAVFGYTF	TGCAGCGTTGAGGGACAGGGGGCGGTTTTTGGCTACACCTTC
once	TRBV11-1	.	TRBJ2-3	CASSPGTSSTDTQYF	TGTGCCAGCAGCCCCGGGACTTCAAGCACAGATACGCAGTATTTT
.	TRBV18	.	TRBJ1-1	CASSHGGTEAFF	TGTGCCAGCTCACACGGGGGGACTGAAGCTTTCTTT
.	TRBV28	TRBD1	TRBJ1-6	CASSLGTGGNSPLHF	TGTGCCAGCAGTTTAGGGACAGGAGGTAATTCACCCCTCCACTTT
.	TRBV25-1	.	TRBJ2-7	CASSEIGQYEQYF	TGTGCCAGCAGTGAAATAGGACAGTACGAGCAGTACTTC
once	TRBV5-1	TRBD1	TRBJ1-1	CASRGQGAEAFF	TGCGCCAGCAGGGGGCAGGGGGCTGAAGCTTTCTTT
.	TRBV10-2	TRBD1	TRBJ1-4	CASSDTGGYEKLFF	TGCGCCAGCAGTGATACAGGGGGCTATGAAAAACTGTTTTTT
.	TRBV4-1	TRBD1	TRBJ1-1	CASSLLDRVDTEAFF	TGCGCCAGCAGCCTCCTGGACAGGGTTGACACTGAAGCTTTCTTT
.	TRBV15	TRBD1	TRBJ1-2	CATSRGDRGNYGYTF	TGTGCCACCAGCAGAGGGGACAGGGGAAACTATGGCTACACCTTC
once	TRBV5-1	.	TRBJ2-6	CASSPQGSGANVLTF	TGCGCCAGCAGCCCACAGGGTTCTGGGGCCAACGTCCTGACTTTC
.	TRBV30	TRBD1	TRBJ1-1	CAWSMTGLTEAFF	TGTGCCTGGAGTATGACAGGGTTAACTGAAGCTTTCTTT
.	TRBV2	.	TRBJ2-3	CAGRGPTDTQYF	TGTGCCGGTCGCGGGCCTACAGATACGCAGTATTTT
.	TRBV18	.	TRBJ1-2	CASSPPERFGYTF	TGTGCCAGCTCACCACCCGAACGGTTCGGCTACACCTTC
.	TRBV10-1	TRBD1	TRBJ2-3	CASSEYGTADTQYF	TGCGCCAGCAGTGAATATGGGACAGCAGATACGCAGTATTTT
.	TRBV12-5	.	TRBJ2-7	CASGFDPDSYEQYF	TGTGCTAGTGGTTTCGACCCCGACAGCTACGAGCAGTACTTC
.	TRBV7-6	.	TRBJ2-7	CASSPDGALVDEQYF	TGTGCCAGCAGCCCCGACGGAGCCCTCGTTGACGAGCAGTACTTC
.	TRBV5-5	TRBD1	TRBJ2-1	CASSFDRGSHYEQFF	TGTGCCAGCAGCTTTGACAGGGGTTCCCACTATGAGCAGTTCTTC
.	TRBV28	.	TRBJ1-2	CASSSGNEYGYTF	TGTGCCAGCAGTTCAGGGAACGAGTATGGCTACACCTTC
once	TRBV9	TRBD2	TRBJ2-5	CASSVGGRAGGQETQYF	TGTGCCAGCAGCGTAGGCGGGAGAGCGGGAGGCCAAGAGACCCAGTACTTC
.	TRBV4-1	.	TRBJ2-7	CASSQPSQGFWNEQYF	TGCGCCAGCAGCCAACCTAGTCAGGGGTTCTGGAACGAGCAGTACTTC
.	TRBV10-3	TRBD2	TRBJ2-3	CAIRSSGDTQYF	TGTGCCATCAGATCTAGCGGAGATACGCAGTATTTT
.	TRBV6-5	.	TRBJ2-5	CASTETPRRQETQYF	TGTGCCAGCACCGAGACTCCCAGACGGCAAGAGACCCAGTACTTC
.	TRBV29-1	.	TRBJ1-2	CSVAWWGDGYTF	TGCAGCGTTGCTTGGTGGGGGGATGGCTACACCTTC
.	TRBV19	TRBD1	TRBJ1-1	CASSSSRTGMGTEAFF	TGTGCCAGTAGCTCCTCTCGGACAGGGATGGGAACTGAAGCTTTCTTT
.	TRBV18	.	TRBJ2-3	CASSTTSTASTDTQYF	TGTGCCAGCTCAACTACTAGTACTGCTAGCACAGATACGCAGTATTTT
once	TRBV2	.	TRBJ1-2	CASSETALTGNGYTF	TGTGCCAGCAGTGAAACGGCCTTGACAGGAAATGGCTACACCTTC
.	TRBV11-2	TRBD1	TRBJ1-2	CASSLAGTGPYGYTF	TGTGCCAGCAGCCTGGCCGGGACAGGGCCTTATGGCTACACCTTC
.	TRBV10-1	TRBD2	TRBJ2-7	CASSESVGLASEQYF	TGCGCCAGCAGTGAGTCTGTAGGACTAGCGAGCGAGCAGTACTTC
.	TRBV2	TRBD1	TRBJ2-7	CASNRDRAYEQYF	TGTGCCAGCAACCGGGACAGAGCCTACGAGCAGTACTTC